The clone carrying this T cell receptor beta chain was picked up one time. The data derive from a study of control samples from healthy donors and cancer patients. The CDR3 contains 15 residues. Trimming took 3 bases from V and 5 from J; bases not matched to a gene: 4. The germline CDR1 and CDR2 sequences are SGHKS and YYEKEE (reference sequence). Clones were sequenced by immunoSEQ multiplex PCR, and TCRdb holds only the in-frame ones, with some missing. The sample consists of around 48,000 clones, over 90% of them appearing once. The source of this sequence is a woman between 45 and 65 years old with head and neck cancer. The rearrangement links TRBV5-5 to TRBJ2-1; 11 bases fit TRBD2. Sequencing input: PBMCs. For the CDR3, the DNA is TGTGCCAGCAGCTCGAGACTAGCGGGAAACAATGAGCAGTTCTTC. Protein sequence: CASSSRLAGNNEQFF.